The clone carrying this TCR beta chain was seen ten or more times. The investigators amplified TCR beta CDR3 regions from RNA transcripts. With the HTBI primer set, the TCR CDR3 went through a first round of RT-PCR. TCRdb reprocessed the multiplex PCR reads via MiXCR and lists one record per CDR3 protein. The sample yields around 600,000 distinct CDR3 sequences, 11% to 15% seen once. From germline, CDR1 is SQVTM and CDR2 ANQGSEA. With 3 bases removed from V and 2 bases from J, the gap between germline ends came to 12 bases. CDR3 length: 14 amino acids. Diagnosis relied on clinical symptoms, serum thyroxine and TRAb, thyroid ultrasound and orbital computed tomography. This entry is derived from a study of T cells in Graves' hyperthyroidism and ophthalmopathy.

The V and J genes are TRBV29-1 and TRBJ2-3, with D possibly TRBD2 on 6 matching bases. The TCR was taken from a woman between 18 and 30 years old with Graves' ophthalmopathy. Sequencing used blood. The CDR3 loop is CSVDETRSTDTQYF. The DNA of the CDR3 is TGCAGCGTTGATGAGACTAGATCCACAGATACGCAGTATTTT.